These 8 T cell receptor beta chains were sequenced from one sample in a study of T cell clones after liver transplantation. The method was immunoSEQ multiplex PCR; TCRdb's version includes in-frame clones alone and lacks a portion of them. The sample yields about 72,000 clones, more than 90% seen once. Specimen: CD4+ T cells from blood, collected before liver transplant. These receptors came from a human donor who received a liver transplant.

This sequence joins TRBV11-2 and TRBJ2-3, with 8 positions matching TRBD2. V was clipped by 2 bases and J by 3 bases; unmatched bases: 10. Looked up from germline, CDR1 is SGHAT and CDR2 is FQNNGV. The CDR3 length is 17 residues. In DNA form, the CDR3 reads TGTGCCAGCAGCTTAAGGAAGAAGCGGGAGCAGACAGATACGCAGTATTTT. Protein product: CASSLRKKREQTDTQYF.

This chain connects TRBV11-1 to TRBJ2-5; D is uncertain. This CDR3 is 13 amino acids long. V lost 5 bases, J lost 0 bases, and 7 bases lay in between. Germline V lookup: CDR1 SGHAT, CDR2 FQDESV (reference sequence). CDR3 residues: CASSHWNQETQYF. The CDR3 DNA reads as TGTGCCAGCAGCCACTGGAACCAAGAGACCCAGTACTTC. The full variable domain, completed using reference TRBV11-1 and TRBJ2-5, is EAEVAQSPRYKITEKSQAVAFWCDPISGHATLYWYRQILGQGPELLVQFQDESVVDDSQLPKDRFSAERLKGVDSTLKIQPAELGDSAMYLCASSHWNQETQYFGPGTRLLVL.

A word on this clone: Other DNA sequences in the same sample also yield this CDR3. The gene calls are TRBV5-1 and TRBJ2-3; D not certain. This CDR3 is built from 15 residues. V lost 0 bases to trimming and J lost 0 bases, with 8 bases between them. Per the germline V gene, CDR1 is SGHRS and CDR2 is YFSETQ. CDR3 amino acids: CASSLAGKSTDTQYF. CDR3 DNA sequence: TGCGCCAGCAGCTTGGCGGGTAAAAGCACAGATACGCAGTATTTT.

J is TRBJ2-3 and V is TRBV11-2; unclear D gene. The CDR3 sequence is 14 residues long. The germline V and J ends were trimmed by 4 bases and 6 bases, with 14 bases remaining between them. From germline, CDR1 is SGHAT and CDR2 FQNNGV. Here the CDR3 DNA reads TGTGCCAGCAGCTCCAACTTCCGTCGGGATACGCAGTATTTT. The encoded protein is CASSSNFRRDTQYF.

V usage is TRBV4-3 and J usage is TRBJ1-2; D might be TRBD1 (5 bases). Germline-derived CDR1 and CDR2 are LGHNA and YSLEER. V was shortened by 0 bases and J by 5 bases, with 13 bases between the two germline ends. The CDR3 covers 15 residues. CDR3 sequence: CASSQEGRGSYGYTF. The CDR3 region has the DNA TGCGCCAGCAGCCAAGAGGGACGGGGGTCGTATGGCTACACCTTC.

This sequence joins TRBV28 and TRBJ2-2; D might be TRBD1 or TRBD2, each matching 5 bases. V lost 3 bases and J 7 bases, leaving 18 bases between the germline ends. This CDR3 spans 16 amino acids. Per the germline V gene, CDR1 is MDHEN and CDR2 is SYDVKM. The CDR3: CASSFGRTGGIGELFF. The CDR3 coding sequence is TGTGCCAGCAGTTTCGGGCGCACTGGGGGAATCGGGGAGCTGTTTTTT.

As for this clone: Other DNA sequences within the sample encode an identical CDR3. V usage is TRBV5-1 and J usage is TRBJ2-6; the D is unclear. Per germline, CDR1 SGHRS and CDR2 YFSETQ. The CDR3 covers 15 residues. Trimming removed 2 bases at V and 0 bases at J, with 6 bases between. The CDR3 bases are TGCGCCAGCAGCTTATCCGGCTCTGGGGCCAACGTCCTGACTTTC. This codes for CASSLSGSGANVLTF.

Notes on this clone: An end of the junction differs from the germline gene, which may be a read error. The chain combines TRBV7-2 with TRBJ2-7; the match to TRBD2 covers 10 bases. CDR1 is SGHTA, CDR2 FQGNSA, per germline. The CDR3 extends over 14 amino acids. CDR3 nucleotides: TGTGCCAGCAGCCTAGGGACTAGCGTATACGGGCAGTACTTC. It codes for CASSLGTSVYGQYF. The full variable domain, in which reference TRBV7-2 and TRBJ2-7 provide the parts outside the CDR3, is GAGVSQSPSNKVTEKGKDVELRCDPISGHTALYWYRQSLGQGLEFLIYFQGNSAPDKSGLPSDRFSAERTGGSVSTLTIQRTQQEDSAVYLCASSLGTSVYGQYFGPGTRLTVT.